This T cell receptor beta chain comes out of a study of T cells in Graves' hyperthyroidism and ophthalmopathy. This clonotype appeared many times. This CDR3 has 16 residues. The germline gives CDR1 SQVTM, CDR2 ANQGSEA. With 7 bases clipped from V and 0 bases from J, the junction kept 7 bases outside the gene matches. RNA transcripts gave rise to amplified TCR beta CDR3 regions. First-round RT-PCR of the TCR CDR3 relied on the HTBI primer set. TCRdb used MiXCR to reprocess the multiplex PCR reads, holding one entry per CDR3 protein. The sample yields nearly 600,000 distinct CDR3 sequences, 14% seen once. Thyroid ultrasound and orbital computed tomography, with clinical symptoms and serum thyroxine and TRAb, informed diagnoses.

The sequence derives from a woman younger than 30 with Graves' ophthalmopathy. The specimen sequenced was blood. The J gene is TRBJ2-7, the V gene TRBV29-1; 15 bases line up with TRBD2. CDR3 bases: TGCAGCGCCTCAGGGACTAGCGGGAGGAGCTCCTACGAGCAGTACTTC. This encodes CSASGTSGRSSYEQYF.